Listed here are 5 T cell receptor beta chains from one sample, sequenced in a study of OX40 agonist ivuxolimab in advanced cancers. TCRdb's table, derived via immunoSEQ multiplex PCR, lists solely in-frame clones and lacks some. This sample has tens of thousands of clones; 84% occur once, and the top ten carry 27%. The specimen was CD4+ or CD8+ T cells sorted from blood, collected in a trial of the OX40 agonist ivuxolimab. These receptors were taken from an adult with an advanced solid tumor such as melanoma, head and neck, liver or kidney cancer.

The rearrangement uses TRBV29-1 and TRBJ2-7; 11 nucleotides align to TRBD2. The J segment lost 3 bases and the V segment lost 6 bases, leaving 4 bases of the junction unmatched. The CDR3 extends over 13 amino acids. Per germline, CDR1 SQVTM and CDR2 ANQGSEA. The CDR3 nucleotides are TGCAGCGTATTAGCGGGAGGGGTCTACGAGCAGTACTTC. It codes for CSVLAGGVYEQYF.

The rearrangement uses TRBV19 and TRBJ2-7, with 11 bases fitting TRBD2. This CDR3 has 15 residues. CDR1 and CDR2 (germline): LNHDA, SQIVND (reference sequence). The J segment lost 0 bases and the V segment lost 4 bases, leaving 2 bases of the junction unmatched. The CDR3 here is CASSRLAGTSYEQYF. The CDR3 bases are TGTGCCAGTAGTAGACTAGCGGGGACCTCCTACGAGCAGTACTTC.

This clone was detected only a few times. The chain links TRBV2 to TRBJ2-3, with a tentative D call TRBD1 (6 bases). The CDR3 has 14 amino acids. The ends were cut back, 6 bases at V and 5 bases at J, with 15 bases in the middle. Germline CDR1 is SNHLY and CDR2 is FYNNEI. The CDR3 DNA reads TGTGCCAGCAGCCCGGCGAGGGGGAGAGATACGCAGTATTTT. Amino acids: CASSPARGRDTQYF.

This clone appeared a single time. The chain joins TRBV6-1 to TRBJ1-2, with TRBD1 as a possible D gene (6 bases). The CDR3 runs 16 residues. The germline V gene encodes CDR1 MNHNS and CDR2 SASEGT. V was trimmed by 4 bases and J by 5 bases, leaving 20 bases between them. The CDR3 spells CASSAGTRGMSYGYTF. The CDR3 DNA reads TGTGCCAGCAGTGCCGGGACAAGGGGGATGTCATATGGCTACACCTTC.

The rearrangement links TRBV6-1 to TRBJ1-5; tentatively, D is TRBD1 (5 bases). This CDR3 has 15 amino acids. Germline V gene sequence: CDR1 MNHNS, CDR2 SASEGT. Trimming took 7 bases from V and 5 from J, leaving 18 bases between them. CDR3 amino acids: CASTEQLRGYQPQHF. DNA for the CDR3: TGTGCCAGCACCGAACAGTTAAGGGGCTATCAGCCCCAGCATTTT.